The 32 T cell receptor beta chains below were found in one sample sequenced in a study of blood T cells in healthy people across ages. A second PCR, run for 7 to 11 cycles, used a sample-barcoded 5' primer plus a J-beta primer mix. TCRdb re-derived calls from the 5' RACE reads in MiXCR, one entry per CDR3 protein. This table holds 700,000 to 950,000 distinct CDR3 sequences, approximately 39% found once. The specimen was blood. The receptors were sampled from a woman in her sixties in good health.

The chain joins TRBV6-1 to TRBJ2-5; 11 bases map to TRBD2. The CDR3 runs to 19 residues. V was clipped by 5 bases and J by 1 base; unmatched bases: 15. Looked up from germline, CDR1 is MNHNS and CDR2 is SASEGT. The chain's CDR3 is CASSRLYGRLAGGQETQYF. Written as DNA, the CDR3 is TGTGCCAGCAGTAGACTCTACGGGAGGCTAGCGGGAGGCCAAGAGACCCAGTACTTC.

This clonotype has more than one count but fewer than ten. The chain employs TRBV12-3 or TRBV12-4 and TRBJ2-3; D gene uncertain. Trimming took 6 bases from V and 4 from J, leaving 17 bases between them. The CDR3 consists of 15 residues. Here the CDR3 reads CASRPGKYGADTQYF. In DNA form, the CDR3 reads TGTGCCAGCAGACCGGGCAAATATGGGGCAGATACGCAGTATTTT.

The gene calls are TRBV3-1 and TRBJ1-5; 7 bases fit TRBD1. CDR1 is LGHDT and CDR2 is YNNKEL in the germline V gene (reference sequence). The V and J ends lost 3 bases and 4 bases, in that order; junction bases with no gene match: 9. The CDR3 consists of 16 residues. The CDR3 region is CASSQTRTQGNQPQHF. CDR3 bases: TGTGCCAGCAGCCAGACACGGACACAGGGGAATCAGCCCCAGCATTTT.

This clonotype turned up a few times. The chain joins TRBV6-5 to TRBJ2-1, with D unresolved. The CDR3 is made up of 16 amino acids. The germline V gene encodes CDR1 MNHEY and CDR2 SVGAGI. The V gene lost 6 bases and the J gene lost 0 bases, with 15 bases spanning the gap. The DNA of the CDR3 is TGTGCCAGCAGCGATGACCCCTATAGCTCCTACAATGAGCAGTTCTTC. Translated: CASSDDPYSSYNEQFF.

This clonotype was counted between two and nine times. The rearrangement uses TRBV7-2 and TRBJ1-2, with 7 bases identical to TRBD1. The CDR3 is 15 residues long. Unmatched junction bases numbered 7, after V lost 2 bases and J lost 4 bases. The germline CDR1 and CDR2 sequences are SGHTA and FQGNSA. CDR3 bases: TGTGCCAGCAGCTTATTTGAGGGACAGACCTATGGCTACACCTTC. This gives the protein CASSLFEGQTYGYTF.

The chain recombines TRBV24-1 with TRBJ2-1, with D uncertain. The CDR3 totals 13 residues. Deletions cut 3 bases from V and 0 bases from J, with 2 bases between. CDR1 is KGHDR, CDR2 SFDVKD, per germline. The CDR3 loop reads CATSDTSYNEQFF. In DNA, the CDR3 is TGTGCCACCAGTGATACCTCCTACAATGAGCAGTTCTTC.

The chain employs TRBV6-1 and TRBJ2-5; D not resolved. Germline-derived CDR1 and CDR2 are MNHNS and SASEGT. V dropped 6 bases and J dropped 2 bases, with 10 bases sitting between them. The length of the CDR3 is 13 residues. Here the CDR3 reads CASRQNVQETQYF. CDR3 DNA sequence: TGTGCCAGCAGACAAAACGTACAAGAGACCCAGTACTTC.

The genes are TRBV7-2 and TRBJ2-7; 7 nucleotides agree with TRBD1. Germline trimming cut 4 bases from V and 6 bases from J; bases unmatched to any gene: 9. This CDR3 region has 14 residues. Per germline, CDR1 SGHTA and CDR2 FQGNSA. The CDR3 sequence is CASSSHRGVVEQYF. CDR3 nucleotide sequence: TGTGCCAGCAGCTCTCACAGGGGAGTAGTCGAGCAGTACTTC.

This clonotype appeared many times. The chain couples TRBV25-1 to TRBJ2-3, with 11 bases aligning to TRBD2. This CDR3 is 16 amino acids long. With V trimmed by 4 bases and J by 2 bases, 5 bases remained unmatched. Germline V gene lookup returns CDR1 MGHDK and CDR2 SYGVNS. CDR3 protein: CASSALAGGLTDTQYF. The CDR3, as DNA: TGTGCCAGCAGTGCCCTAGCGGGAGGCCTCACAGATACGCAGTATTTT.

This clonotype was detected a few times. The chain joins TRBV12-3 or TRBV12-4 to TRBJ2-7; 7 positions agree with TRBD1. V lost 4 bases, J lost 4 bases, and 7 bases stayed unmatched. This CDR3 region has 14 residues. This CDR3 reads CASSWETGPYEQYF. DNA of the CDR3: TGTGCCAGCAGTTGGGAGACAGGGCCATACGAGCAGTACTTC.

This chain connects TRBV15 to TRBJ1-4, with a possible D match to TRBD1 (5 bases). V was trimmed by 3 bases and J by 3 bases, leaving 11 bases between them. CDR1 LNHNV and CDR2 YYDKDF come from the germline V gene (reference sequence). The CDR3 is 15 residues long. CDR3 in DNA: TGTGCCACCAGCAGGGAGACAGTATCTAATGAAAAACTGTTTTTT. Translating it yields CATSRETVSNEKLFF.

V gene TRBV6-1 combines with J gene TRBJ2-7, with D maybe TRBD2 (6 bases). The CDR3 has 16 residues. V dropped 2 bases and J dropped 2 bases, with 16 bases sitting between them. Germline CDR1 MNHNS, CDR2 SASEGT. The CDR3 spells CASSEIPAGRTYEQYF. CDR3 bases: TGTGCCAGCAGTGAAATCCCCGCAGGGAGGACCTACGAGCAGTACTTC.

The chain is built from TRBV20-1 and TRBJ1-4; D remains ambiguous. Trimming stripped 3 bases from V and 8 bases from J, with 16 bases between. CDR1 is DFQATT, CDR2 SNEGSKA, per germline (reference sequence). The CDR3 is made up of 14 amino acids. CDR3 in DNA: TGCAGTGCTAGCGGGGTGGGAGTAGGCGAAAAACTGTTTTTT. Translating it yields CSASGVGVGEKLFF.

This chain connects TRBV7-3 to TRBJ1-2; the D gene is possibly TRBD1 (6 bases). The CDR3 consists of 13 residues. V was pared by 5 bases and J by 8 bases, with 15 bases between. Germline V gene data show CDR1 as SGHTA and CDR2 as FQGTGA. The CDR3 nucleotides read TGTGCCAGCAGCGAAAACAGGGTGAGGGGCTACACCTTC. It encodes CASSENRVRGYTF.

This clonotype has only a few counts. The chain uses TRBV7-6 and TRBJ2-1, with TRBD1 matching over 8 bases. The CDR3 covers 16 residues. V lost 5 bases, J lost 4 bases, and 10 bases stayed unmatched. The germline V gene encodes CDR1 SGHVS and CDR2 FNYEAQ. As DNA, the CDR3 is TGTGCCAGCAGCGCAACCGCAGGGGGCGCTTACAATGAGCAGTTCTTC. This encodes CASSATAGGAYNEQFF.

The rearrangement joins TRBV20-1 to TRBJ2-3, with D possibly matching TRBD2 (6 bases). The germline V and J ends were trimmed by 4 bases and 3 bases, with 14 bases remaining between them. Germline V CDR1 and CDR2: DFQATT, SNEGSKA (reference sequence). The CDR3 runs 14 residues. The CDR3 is CSATTSSHTDTQYF. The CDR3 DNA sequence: TGCAGTGCTACAACTAGCTCCCATACAGATACGCAGTATTTT.

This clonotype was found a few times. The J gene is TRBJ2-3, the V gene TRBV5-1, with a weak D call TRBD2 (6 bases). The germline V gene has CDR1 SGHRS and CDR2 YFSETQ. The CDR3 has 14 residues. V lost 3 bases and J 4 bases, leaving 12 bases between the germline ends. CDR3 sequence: CASSSGVQADTQYF. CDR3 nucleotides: TGCGCCAGCAGCTCGGGGGTTCAGGCAGATACGCAGTATTTT.

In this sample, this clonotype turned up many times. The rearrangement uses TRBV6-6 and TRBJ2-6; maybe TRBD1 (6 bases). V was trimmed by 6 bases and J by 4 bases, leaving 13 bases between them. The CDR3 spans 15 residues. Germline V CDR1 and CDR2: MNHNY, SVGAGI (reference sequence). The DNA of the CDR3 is TGTGCCAGCAGGAGAACAGGGTCCGGGGCCAACGTCCTGACTTTC. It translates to CASRRTGSGANVLTF.

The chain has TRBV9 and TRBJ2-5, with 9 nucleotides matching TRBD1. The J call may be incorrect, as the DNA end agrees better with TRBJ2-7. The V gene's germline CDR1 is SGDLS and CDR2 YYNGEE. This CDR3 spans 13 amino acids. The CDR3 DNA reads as TGTGCCAGCAGCAAAATGACAGGGGGCGAGCAGTACTTC. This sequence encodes CASSKMTGGEQYF.

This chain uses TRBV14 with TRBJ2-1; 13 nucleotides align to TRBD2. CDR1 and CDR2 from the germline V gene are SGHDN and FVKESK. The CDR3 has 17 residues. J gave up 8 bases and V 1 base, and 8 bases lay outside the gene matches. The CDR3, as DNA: TGTGCCAGCAGCCAAGGAAGGACTAGCGGGGGTTACGATGAGCAGTTCTTC. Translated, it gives CASSQGRTSGGYDEQFF.

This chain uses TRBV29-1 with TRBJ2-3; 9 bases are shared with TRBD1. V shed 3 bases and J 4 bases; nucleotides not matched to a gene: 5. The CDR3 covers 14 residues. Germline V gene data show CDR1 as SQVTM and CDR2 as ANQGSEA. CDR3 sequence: CSVDLGQGADTQYF. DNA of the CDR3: TGCAGCGTTGACTTGGGACAGGGAGCAGATACGCAGTATTTT.

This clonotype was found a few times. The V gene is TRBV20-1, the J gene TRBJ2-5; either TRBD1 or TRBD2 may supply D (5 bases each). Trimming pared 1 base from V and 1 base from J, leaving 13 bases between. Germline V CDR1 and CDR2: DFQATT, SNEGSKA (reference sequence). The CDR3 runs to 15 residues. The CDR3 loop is CSARANSGRQETQYF. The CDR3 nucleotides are TGCAGTGCTAGAGCTAACTCGGGGCGCCAAGAGACCCAGTACTTC.

CDR3 nucleotides: TGTGCCAGCAGCCCGTCCACAGGGAGATTAGGGACTGAAGCTTTCTTT. Its protein is CASSPSTGRLGTEAFF. This sequence joins TRBV3-1 and TRBJ1-1, with D possibly TRBD1 on 6 matching bases. Trimming removed 4 bases from V and 5 bases from J, with 20 bases in between. The CDR3 loop spans 16 amino acids. CDR1 and CDR2 from the germline V gene are LGHDT and YNNKEL (reference sequence).

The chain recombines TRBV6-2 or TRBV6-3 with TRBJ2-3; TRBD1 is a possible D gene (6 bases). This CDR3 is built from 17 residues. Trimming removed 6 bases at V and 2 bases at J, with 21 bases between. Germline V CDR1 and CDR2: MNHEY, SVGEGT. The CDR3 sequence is CASRPIRDNPTTDTQYF. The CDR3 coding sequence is TGTGCCAGCAGACCAATCCGGGACAACCCGACCACAGATACGCAGTATTTT.

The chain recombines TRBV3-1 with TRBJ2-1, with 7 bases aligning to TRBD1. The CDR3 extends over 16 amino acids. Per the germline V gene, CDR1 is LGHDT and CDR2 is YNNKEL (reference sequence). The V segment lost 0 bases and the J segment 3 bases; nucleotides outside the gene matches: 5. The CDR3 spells CASSQDQGVDYNEQFF. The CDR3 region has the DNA TGTGCCAGCAGCCAAGACCAGGGGGTGGACTACAATGAGCAGTTCTTC.

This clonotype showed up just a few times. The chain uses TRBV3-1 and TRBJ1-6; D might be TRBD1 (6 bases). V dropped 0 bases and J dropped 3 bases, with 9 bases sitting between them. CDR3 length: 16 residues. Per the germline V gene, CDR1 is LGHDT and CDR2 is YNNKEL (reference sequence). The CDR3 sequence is CASSQEGQIYNSPLHF. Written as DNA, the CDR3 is TGTGCCAGCAGCCAAGAGGGACAAATCTATAATTCACCCCTCCACTTT. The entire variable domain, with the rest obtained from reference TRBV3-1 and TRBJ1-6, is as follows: DTAVSQTPKYLVTQMGNDKSIKCEQNLGHDTMYWYKQDSKKFLKIMFSYNNKELIINETVPNRFSPKSPDKAHLNLHINSLELGDSAVYFCASSQEGQIYNSPLHFGNGTRLTVT.

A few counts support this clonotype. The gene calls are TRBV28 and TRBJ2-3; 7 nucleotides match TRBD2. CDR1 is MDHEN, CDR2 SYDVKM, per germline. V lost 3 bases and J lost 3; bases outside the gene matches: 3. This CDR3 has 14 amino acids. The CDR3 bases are TGTGCCAGCAGTTTTGGGGGGGATACAGATACGCAGTATTTT. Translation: CASSFGGDTDTQYF.

CDR3 sequence: CASSQALAGVTGELFF. CDR3 DNA sequence: TGTGCCAGCAGCCAAGCTCTCGCGGGAGTCACCGGGGAGCTGTTTTTT. The chain joins TRBV3-1 to TRBJ2-2; TRBD2 matches 7 bases. CDR3 length equals 16 residues. Germline V CDR1 and CDR2: LGHDT, YNNKEL (reference sequence). V was clipped by 1 base and J by 4 bases; unmatched bases: 6.

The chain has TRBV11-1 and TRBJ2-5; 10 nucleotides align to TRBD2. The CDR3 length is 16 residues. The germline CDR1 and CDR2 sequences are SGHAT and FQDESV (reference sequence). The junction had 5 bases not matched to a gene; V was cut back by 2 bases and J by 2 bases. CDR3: CASSLRGLATQETQYF. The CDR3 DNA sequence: TGTGCCAGCAGCTTACGGGGACTAGCGACTCAAGAGACCCAGTACTTC.

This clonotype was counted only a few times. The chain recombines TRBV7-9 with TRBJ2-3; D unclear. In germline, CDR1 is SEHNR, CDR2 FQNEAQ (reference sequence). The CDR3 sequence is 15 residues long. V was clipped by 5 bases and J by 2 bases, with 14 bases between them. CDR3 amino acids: CASSPSRVDTDTQYF. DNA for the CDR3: TGTGCCAGCAGCCCGAGCCGGGTGGACACAGATACGCAGTATTTT. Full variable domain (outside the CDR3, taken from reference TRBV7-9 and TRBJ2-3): DTGVSQNPRHKITKRGQNVTFRCDPISEHNRLYWYRQTLGQGPEFLTYFQNEAQLEKSRLLSDRFSAERPKGSFSTLEIQRTEQGDSAMYLCASSPSRVDTDTQYFGPGTRLTVL.

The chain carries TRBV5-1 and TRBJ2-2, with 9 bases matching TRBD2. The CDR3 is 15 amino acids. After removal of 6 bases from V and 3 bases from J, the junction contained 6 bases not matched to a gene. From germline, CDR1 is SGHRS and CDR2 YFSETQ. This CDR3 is CASKGGRADTGELFF. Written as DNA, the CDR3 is TGCGCCAGCAAAGGCGGGAGGGCCGACACCGGGGAGCTGTTTTTT.

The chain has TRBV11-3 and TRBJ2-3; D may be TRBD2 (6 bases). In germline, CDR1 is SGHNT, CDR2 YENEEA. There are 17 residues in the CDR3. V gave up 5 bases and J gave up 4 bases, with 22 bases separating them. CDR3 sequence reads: CASSPPAGKDGADTQYF. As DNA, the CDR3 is TGTGCCAGCAGCCCCCCGGCGGGAAAAGATGGAGCAGATACGCAGTATTTT.